One and the same sample provided the 32 T cell receptor beta chains below, sequenced in a study of shared clonotypes between healthy human individuals. The protocol was immunoSEQ multiplex PCR, while the TCRdb copy is restricted to in-frame clones and leaves out a portion. The table records about 2.4 million clones, 80% to 95% of them present only once. Sequenced material: naive CD4+ T cells from PBMCs. Subset meaning: CD45RA+ positively selected. These receptors were obtained from a man aged 18 to 30 in good health. Some clones in this sample may be carry-over from other donors' samples.

The DNA of the CDR3 is TGTGCCACCCACGGCACCTCCACAGATACGCAGTATTTT. Its protein product is CATHGTSTDTQYF. This chain uses TRBV7-3 with TRBJ2-3; no reliable D call. The CDR3 runs to 13 residues. CDR1 is SGHTA, CDR2 FQGTGA, per germline. Trimming pared 10 bases from V and 2 bases from J, leaving 13 bases between.

V gene TRBV14 combines with J gene TRBJ2-7, with TRBD1 as a possible D gene (6 bases). Germline-derived CDR1 and CDR2 are SGHDN and FVKESK. The CDR3 spans 18 residues. Between the trimmed V and J ends, which lost 4 bases and 2 bases, there was a span of 24 bases. The chain's CDR3 is CASSLRKPGHRNTYEQYF. The CDR3, as DNA: TGTGCCAGCAGCCTTCGCAAACCGGGACACCGCAATACCTACGAGCAGTACTTC.

The V call is TRBV19, the J call TRBJ1-1; 8 bases align to TRBD1. The trim removed 1 base at V and 1 base at J, leaving 5 bases unmatched. Germline CDR1 reads LNHDA; CDR2 reads SQIVND (reference sequence). The CDR3 has 16 residues. CDR3 region: CASSIVGTGWNTEAFF. CDR3 coding DNA: TGTGCCAGTAGTATAGTGGGGACAGGATGGAACACTGAAGCTTTCTTT.

The chain has TRBV6-5 and TRBJ2-4, with D possibly TRBD2 on 6 matching bases. The V gene lost 6 bases and the J gene lost 8 bases, with 20 bases spanning the gap. The CDR3 is 15 amino acids. CDR1 and CDR2 from the germline V gene are MNHEY and SVGAGI. CDR3 protein: CASRRLGGGFDIQYF. CDR3 bases: TGTGCCAGCAGACGACTAGGTGGGGGTTTCGACATTCAGTACTTC.

The chain links TRBV7-3 to TRBJ2-1, with TRBD2 identical over 13 bases. The J segment lost 8 bases and the V segment lost 2 bases, leaving 9 bases of the junction unmatched. CDR3 size: 17 residues. The germline V gene encodes CDR1 SGHTA and CDR2 FQGTGA. The CDR3 sequence is CASSLLPGTSGIDEQFF. Written as DNA, the CDR3 is TGTGCCAGCAGCTTATTGCCCGGGACTAGCGGGATCGATGAGCAGTTCTTC.

J is TRBJ1-5 and V is TRBV7-6; 8 bases match TRBD1. V shed 5 bases, J shed 5 bases, and the junction held 2 bases outside the gene matches. CDR3 length equals 13 residues. The germline CDR1 and CDR2 sequences are SGHVS and FNYEAQ. The chain's CDR3 is CASSVDRDQPQHF. The CDR3 nucleotides read TGTGCCAGCAGCGTGGACAGGGATCAGCCCCAGCATTTT.

The chain has TRBV11-2 and TRBJ2-1; TRBD2 matches at 14 bases. The CDR3 is 17 residues long. Germline loops: CDR1 SGHAT, CDR2 FQNNGV. J gave up 7 bases and V 5 bases, and 10 bases lay outside the gene matches. Here the CDR3 reads CASSAVRTSGRPNEQFF. For the CDR3, the DNA is TGTGCCAGCAGCGCCGTCAGGACTAGCGGGAGGCCGAATGAGCAGTTCTTC.

This rearrangement joins TRBV18 to TRBJ2-6; 11 nucleotides match TRBD1. V shed 5 bases and J 2 bases; nucleotides not matched to a gene: 5. Germline loops: CDR1 KGHSH, CDR2 LQKENI. The CDR3 extends over 17 amino acids. As DNA, the CDR3 is TGTGCCAGCTCAACGACGGGACAGGGGGCTGGGGCCAACGTCCTGACTTTC. Amino acid sequence: CASSTTGQGAGANVLTF.

The J gene is TRBJ1-1, the V gene TRBV7-8; weak D call: TRBD1 (6 bases). There are 14 residues in the CDR3. CDR1 is SGHVS and CDR2 is FQNEAQ in the germline V gene. V was clipped by 3 bases and J by 4 bases, with 12 bases between them. The chain's CDR3 is CASSLQGLVTEAFF. The CDR3 region has the DNA TGTGCCAGCAGCTTGCAGGGGTTGGTCACTGAAGCTTTCTTT.

The chain joins TRBV7-2 to TRBJ2-1; 15 bases are shared with TRBD2. Germline values: CDR1 SGHTA, CDR2 FQGNSA. This CDR3 has 19 residues. The junction had 8 bases not matched to a gene; V was cut back by 5 bases and J by 0 bases. The CDR3: CASSLLGLAGGLSYNEQFF. In DNA, the CDR3 is TGTGCCAGCAGCCTCCTGGGACTAGCGGGAGGCCTCTCCTACAATGAGCAGTTCTTC.

The rearrangement joins TRBV19 to TRBJ2-3; 8 bases align to TRBD2. The germline CDR1 and CDR2 sequences are LNHDA and SQIVND (reference sequence). With V trimmed by 3 bases and J by 4 bases, 15 bases remained unmatched. The CDR3 consists of 18 residues. The CDR3 loop reads CASSIKAAIAGRADTQYF. The DNA of the CDR3 is TGTGCCAGTAGTATTAAGGCGGCGATAGCGGGACGGGCAGATACGCAGTATTTT.

The V call is TRBV6-1, the J call TRBJ1-3, with D unresolved. The V gene's germline CDR1 is MNHNS and CDR2 SASEGT. V dropped 2 bases and J dropped 3 bases, with 5 bases sitting between them. The CDR3 loop spans 13 amino acids. CDR3 protein: CASSENIGNTIYF. In DNA, the CDR3 is TGTGCCAGCAGTGAAAACATTGGAAACACCATATATTTT.

This CDR3 reads CASRLGTQSEQFF. CDR3 coding DNA: TGTGCCAGCAGGCTCGGGACTCAGAGTGAGCAGTTCTTC. The rearrangement joins TRBV6-1 to TRBJ2-1; D is perhaps TRBD2 (6 bases). Trimming took 6 bases from V and 9 from J, leaving 15 bases between them. This CDR3 contains 13 residues. Germline values: CDR1 MNHNS, CDR2 SASEGT.

The rearrangement uses TRBV18 and TRBJ2-5, with D perhaps matching TRBD2 (5 bases). Germline CDR1 and CDR2: KGHSH and LQKENI. The V and J ends lost 6 bases and 0 bases respectively, with 8 bases between them. The CDR3 has 13 residues. Here the CDR3 reads CASSRGDQETQYF. The CDR3 DNA is TGTGCCAGCTCCCGGGGAGACCAAGAGACCCAGTACTTC.

The rearrangement uses TRBV5-1 and TRBJ1-2; no clear D gene. The CDR3 loop spans 15 amino acids. Trimming stripped 4 bases from V and 3 bases from J, with 16 bases between. CDR1 is SGHRS and CDR2 is YFSETQ in the germline V gene. The CDR3: CASSVRPNGDYGYTF. CDR3 DNA: TGCGCCAGCAGCGTACGGCCAAACGGGGACTATGGCTACACCTTC.

The V and J genes are TRBV14 and TRBJ2-1, with no clear D. The CDR3 extends over 14 amino acids. V was clipped by 1 base and J by 6 bases, with 10 bases between them. The V gene's germline CDR1 is SGHDN and CDR2 FVKESK. CDR3 in DNA: TGTGCCAGCAGCCAAGTACCCTCGGGCAATGAGCAGTTCTTC. This translates into CASSQVPSGNEQFF. Full variable domain (remainder filled in from reference TRBV14 and TRBJ2-1): EAGVTQFPSHSVIEKGQTVTLRCDPISGHDNLYWYRRVMGKEIKFLLHFVKESKQDESGMPNNRFLAERTGGTYSTLKVQPAELEDSGVYFCASSQVPSGNEQFFGPGTRLTVL.

The chain's CDR3 is CASGVSEQYF. The CDR3 DNA reads as TGTGCCAGCGGTGTGAGCGAGCAGTACTTC. This sequence joins TRBV27 and TRBJ2-7; D call uncertain. CDR3 size: 10 residues. Germline V lookup: CDR1 MNHEY, CDR2 SMNVEV (reference sequence). V was pared by 8 bases and J by 6 bases, with 8 bases between.

The chain joins TRBV29-1 to TRBJ1-1; D may be TRBD1 (5 bases). Trimming stripped 7 bases from V and 5 bases from J, with 23 bases between. The length of the CDR3 is 15 residues. In germline, CDR1 is SQVTM, CDR2 ANQGSEA. As DNA, the CDR3 is TGCAGCGCTTCCCTGGGACCGAGGACGATGACTGAAGCTTTCTTT. Protein sequence: CSASLGPRTMTEAFF.

V is TRBV2 and J is TRBJ1-5, with 7 positions matching TRBD1. The V gene's germline CDR1 is SNHLY and CDR2 FYNNEI. Trimming took 8 bases from V and 5 from J; bases not matched to a gene: 12. The CDR3 runs to 15 residues. The CDR3 region is CASAPGTVIDQPQHF. CDR3 DNA: TGTGCCAGCGCCCCCGGGACAGTAATCGATCAGCCCCAGCATTTT.

The V gene is TRBV28, the J gene TRBJ2-7; 13 positions agree with TRBD2. Germline V gene lookup returns CDR1 MDHEN and CDR2 SYDVKM. This CDR3 spans 13 amino acids. V dropped 7 bases and J dropped 8; count of bases not matched to a gene: 5. The CDR3 DNA reads as TGTGCCAGCACCGGACTAGCGGGAGTTCAGCAGTACTTC. Its protein product is CASTGLAGVQQYF.

The chain combines TRBV5-8 with TRBJ2-3; TRBD2 agrees at 8 bases. Germline V gene sequence: CDR1 SGHTS, CDR2 YDEGEE. The CDR3 is 15 amino acids. Unmatched junction bases numbered 4, after V lost 1 base and J lost 3 bases. The CDR3 DNA reads TGTGCCAGCAGCTTGACGGGAGGGCGGACAGATACGCAGTATTTT. Encoded protein: CASSLTGGRTDTQYF.

The CDR3 DNA sequence: TGCGCCAGCAGCTTTTACGGGAGGGCTAGCCCCGGGGAGCTGTTTTTT. Translating gives CASSFYGRASPGELFF. V and J are TRBV5-1 and TRBJ2-2; 8 nucleotides agree with TRBD2. CDR1 is SGHRS and CDR2 is YFSETQ in the germline V gene. CDR3 size: 16 residues. The ends lost 2 bases at V and 6 bases at J; junction bases unmatched: 9.

The genes are TRBV9 and TRBJ2-1; 15 bases match TRBD2. The CDR3 is 21 residues long. V trimming: 0 bases; J trimming: 10 bases; junction bases outside the gene matches: 20. Germline V gene data show CDR1 as SGDLS and CDR2 as YYNGEE. CDR3 coding DNA: TGTGCCAGCAGCGTAGAAGCGGCTGGGGGGACTAGCGGGAGGATAGGGCGGGAGCAGTTCTTC. This encodes CASSVEAAGGTSGRIGREQFF.

This chain links TRBV6-6 with TRBJ2-7; D remains ambiguous. Germline values: CDR1 MNHNY, CDR2 SVGAGI (reference sequence). The CDR3 sequence is 14 residues long. Trimming pared 2 bases from V and 5 bases from J, leaving 13 bases between. CDR3 sequence reads: CASSYTLLANEQYF. CDR3 nucleotide sequence: TGTGCCAGCAGTTACACCCTTCTGGCTAACGAGCAGTACTTC.

The chain couples TRBV7-2 to TRBJ2-7; a weak D match, TRBD1 (6 bases). Per the germline V gene, CDR1 is SGHTA and CDR2 is FQGNSA. The CDR3 has 13 amino acids. The ends were cut back, 1 base at V and 5 bases at J, with 9 bases in the middle. Here the CDR3 reads CASSLDRENEQYF. The CDR3 coding sequence is TGTGCCAGCAGCTTAGACAGGGAAAACGAGCAGTACTTC. Based on the CDR3 plus reference TRBV7-2 and TRBJ2-7, the full variable domain is GAGVSQSPSNKVTEKGKDVELRCDPISGHTALYWYRQSLGQGLEFLIYFQGNSAPDKSGLPSDRFSAERTGGSVSTLTIQRTQQEDSAVYLCASSLDRENEQYFGPGTRLTVT.

V is TRBV10-3 and J is TRBJ2-1; TRBD2 is a possible D gene (6 bases). Germline values: CDR1 ENHRY, CDR2 SYGVKD. The CDR3 totals 15 residues. V was pared by 6 bases and J by 8 bases, with 20 bases between. The CDR3 DNA sequence: TGTGCCATCAGCGAAGCGACTAGATTAACCTATGAGCAGTTCTTC. It codes for CAISEATRLTYEQFF.

This clone was observed once. The chain is built from TRBV7-3 and TRBJ2-4; 11 positions match TRBD2. Trimming took 2 bases from V and 7 from J; bases not matched to a gene: 13. Looked up from germline, CDR1 is SGHTA and CDR2 is FQGTGA. This CDR3 has 18 amino acids. CDR3 DNA sequence: TGTGCCAGCAGCTTAGGATTAGCGGGAGGGAGGGAAAGGAACATTCAGTACTTC. This encodes CASSLGLAGGRERNIQYF.

Note on this clone: Other DNA variants within this sample encode the same CDR3. The chain employs TRBV5-4 and TRBJ1-1, with D maybe TRBD1 (5 bases). This CDR3 comprises 13 residues. The germline gives CDR1 SGHNT, CDR2 YYREEE (reference sequence). Trimming shortened V by 2 bases and J by 1 base, and 6 bases separated the two germline ends. The CDR3: CASSLRGNTEAFF. The CDR3 region has the DNA TGTGCCAGCAGCTTAAGGGGGAACACTGAAGCTTTCTTT.

This rearrangement joins TRBV28 to TRBJ2-7; D is possibly TRBD1 or TRBD2 (5 bases each). The CDR3 length is 12 residues. Trimming cost V 8 bases and J 5 bases, with 13 bases left between them. CDR1 and CDR2 (germline): MDHEN, SYDVKM. The CDR3 is CASGTLFDEQYF. CDR3 coding DNA: TGTGCCAGCGGGACCCTTTTCGACGAGCAGTACTTC.

In its sample, this clone was seen once. The CDR3 DNA reads TGTGCCAGCAGCTTAGCGAGGGATTGGAGGTCCAACACCGGGGAGCTGTTTTTT. Translation gives CASSLARDWRSNTGELFF. The chain links TRBV11-1 to TRBJ2-2; D is perhaps TRBD2 (5 bases). The CDR3 extends over 18 amino acids. V was pared by 0 bases and J by 2 bases, with 16 bases between. CDR1 is SGHAT and CDR2 is FQDESV in the germline V gene (reference sequence).

A remark on this clone: Sequence at one end of the junction differs from germline and may be a read error. The V gene is TRBV4-3, the J gene TRBJ2-6; D may be TRBD1 (6 bases). This CDR3 contains 19 residues. Germline V gives CDR1 LGHNA, CDR2 YSLEER. The CDR3 reads CASSEEYRDPPLGANVLTF. The DNA of the CDR3 is TGCGCCAGCAGCGAAGAATACAGGGATCCGCCCTTGGGGGCCAACGTCCTGACTTTC.

Details on this clone: The sample contains more than one DNA sequence encoding this CDR3. This chain links TRBV7-9 with TRBJ2-5; perhaps TRBD1 as D (6 bases). The CDR3 is 13 amino acids. Looked up from germline, CDR1 is SEHNR and CDR2 is FQNEAQ (reference sequence). Trimming took off 0 bases at V and 4 bases at J, with 6 bases between the two ends. CDR3 sequence: CASSLAGGETQYF. The CDR3 DNA reads as TGTGCCAGCAGCTTAGCAGGGGGAGAGACCCAGTACTTC.